This TCR beta chain was documented in a study of cytomegalovirus exposure and HLA in healthy donors. Broader study findings: Overall, about 160 TCR beta chains were annotated as cytomegalovirus-associated.

With 60 Vbeta and 13 Jbeta primers, the PCR was carried out. Profiled with immunoSEQ multiplex PCR; TCRdb holds only in-frame clones, not every one. The sample includes about 110,000 clones, 65% to 75% seen only once; the top ten take roughly 2.8%. The germline gives CDR1 SGHRS, CDR2 YFSETQ. The CDR3 is made up of 18 amino acids. V gave up 4 bases and J gave up 2 bases; unmatched junction bases: 15. A note on this clone: The antigen is undetermined.

The sequence came from a female donor in good health and CMV-seronegative. The genes are TRBV5-1 and TRBJ2-7; TRBD1 matches 10 bases. Sequenced input: PBMCs. The CDR3 loop reads CASSRGWGTGEATYEQYF. In nucleotides, the CDR3 is TGCGCCAGCAGCCGAGGGTGGGGGACAGGGGAGGCCACCTACGAGCAGTACTTC.